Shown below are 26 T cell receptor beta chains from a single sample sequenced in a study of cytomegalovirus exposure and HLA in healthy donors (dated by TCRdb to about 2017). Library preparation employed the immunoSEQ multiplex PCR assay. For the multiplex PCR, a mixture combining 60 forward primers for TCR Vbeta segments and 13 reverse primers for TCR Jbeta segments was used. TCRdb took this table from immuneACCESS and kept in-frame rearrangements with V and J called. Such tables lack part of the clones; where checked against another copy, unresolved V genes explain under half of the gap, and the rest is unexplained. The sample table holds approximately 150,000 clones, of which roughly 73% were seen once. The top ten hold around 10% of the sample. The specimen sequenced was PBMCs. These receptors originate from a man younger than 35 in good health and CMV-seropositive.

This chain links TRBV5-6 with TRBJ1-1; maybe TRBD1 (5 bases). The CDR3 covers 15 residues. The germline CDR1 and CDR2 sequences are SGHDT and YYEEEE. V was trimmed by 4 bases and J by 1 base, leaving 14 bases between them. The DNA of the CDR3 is TGTGCCAGCAGCCCTACGGGACTGACGAACACTGAAGCTTTCTTT. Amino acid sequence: CASSPTGLTNTEAFF.

CDR3 nucleotides: TGTGCCAGCAGTGAAAAGTTCGTTAGCAACTACGAGCAGTACTTC. This codes for CASSEKFVSNYEQYF. The chain combines TRBV2 with TRBJ2-7; D uncertain. Germline values: CDR1 SNHLY, CDR2 FYNNEI. The CDR3 consists of 15 residues. Trimming cost V 2 bases and J 3 bases, with 14 bases left between them.

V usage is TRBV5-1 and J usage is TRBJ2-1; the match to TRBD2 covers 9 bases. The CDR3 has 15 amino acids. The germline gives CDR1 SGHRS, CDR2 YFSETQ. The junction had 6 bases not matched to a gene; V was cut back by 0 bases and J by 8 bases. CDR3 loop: CASSLAKREVDEQFF. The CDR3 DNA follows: TGCGCCAGCAGCTTGGCCAAGCGGGAGGTGGATGAGCAGTTCTTC.

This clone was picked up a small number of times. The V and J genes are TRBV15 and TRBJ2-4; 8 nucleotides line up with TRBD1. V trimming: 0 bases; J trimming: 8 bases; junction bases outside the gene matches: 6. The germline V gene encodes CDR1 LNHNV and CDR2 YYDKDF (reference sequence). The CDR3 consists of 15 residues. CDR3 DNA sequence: TGTGCCACCAGCAGAGATCGACAGGGGAAGGACATTCAGTACTTC. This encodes CATSRDRQGKDIQYF.

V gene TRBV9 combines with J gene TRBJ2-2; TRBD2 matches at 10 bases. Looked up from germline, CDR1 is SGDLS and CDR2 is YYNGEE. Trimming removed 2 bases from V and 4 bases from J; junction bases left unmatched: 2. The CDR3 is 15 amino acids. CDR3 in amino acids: CASSVRTSGTGELFF. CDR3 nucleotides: TGTGCCAGCAGCGTTCGGACTAGCGGCACCGGGGAGCTGTTTTTT.

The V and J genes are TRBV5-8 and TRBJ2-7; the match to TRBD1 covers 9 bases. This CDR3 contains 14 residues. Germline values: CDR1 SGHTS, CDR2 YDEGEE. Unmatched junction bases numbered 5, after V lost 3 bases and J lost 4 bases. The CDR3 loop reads CASSSGTGPYEQYF. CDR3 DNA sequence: TGTGCCAGCAGCTCCGGGACAGGGCCATACGAGCAGTACTTC. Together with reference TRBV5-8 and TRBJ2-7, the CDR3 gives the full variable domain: EAGVTQSPTHLIKTRGQQATLRCSPISGHTSVYWYQQALGLGLQFLLWYDEGEERNRGNFPPRFSGRQFPNYSSELNVNALELEDSALYLCASSSGTGPYEQYFGPGTRLTVT.

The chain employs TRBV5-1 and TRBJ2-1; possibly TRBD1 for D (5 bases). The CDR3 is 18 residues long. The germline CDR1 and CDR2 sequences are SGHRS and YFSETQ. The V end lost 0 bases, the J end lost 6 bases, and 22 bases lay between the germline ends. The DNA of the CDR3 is TGCGCCAGCAGCTTGGTAAATTTTGGCAGGGCGAATTCCAATGAGCAGTTCTTC. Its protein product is CASSLVNFGRANSNEQFF.

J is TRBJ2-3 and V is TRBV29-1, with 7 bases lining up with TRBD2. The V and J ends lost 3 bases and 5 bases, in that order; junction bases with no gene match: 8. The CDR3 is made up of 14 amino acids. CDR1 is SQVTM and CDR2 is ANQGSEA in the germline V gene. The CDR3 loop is CSVEGGSVQDTQYF. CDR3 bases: TGCAGCGTTGAGGGCGGGAGTGTACAAGATACGCAGTATTTT.

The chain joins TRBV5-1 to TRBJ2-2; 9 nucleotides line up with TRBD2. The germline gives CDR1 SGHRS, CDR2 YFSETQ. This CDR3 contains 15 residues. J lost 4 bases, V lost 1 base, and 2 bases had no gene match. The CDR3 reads CASSLRREGTGELFF. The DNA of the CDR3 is TGCGCCAGCAGCTTGCGGCGGGAGGGCACCGGGGAGCTGTTTTTT. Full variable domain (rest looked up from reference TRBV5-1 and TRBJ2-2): KAGVTQTPRYLIKTRGQQVTLSCSPISGHRSVSWYQQTPGQGLQFLFEYFSETQRNKGNFPGRFSGRQFSNSRSEMNVSTLELGDSALYLCASSLRREGTGELFFGEGSRLTVL.

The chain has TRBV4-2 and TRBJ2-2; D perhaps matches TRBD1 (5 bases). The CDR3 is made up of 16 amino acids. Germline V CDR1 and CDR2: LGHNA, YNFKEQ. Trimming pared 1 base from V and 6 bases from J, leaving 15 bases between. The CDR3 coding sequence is TGTGCCAGCAGCCAAGGTGGGGCAGGGTGGTCCGGGGAGCTGTTTTTT. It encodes CASSQGGAGWSGELFF.

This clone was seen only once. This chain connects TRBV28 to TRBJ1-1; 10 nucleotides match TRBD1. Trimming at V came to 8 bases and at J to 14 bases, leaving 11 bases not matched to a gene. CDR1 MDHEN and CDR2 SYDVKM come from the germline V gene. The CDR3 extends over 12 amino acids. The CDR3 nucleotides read TGTGCCAGCCTGACAGGGGGCGGAGACAGGTTCTTT. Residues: CASLTGGGDRFF.

The CDR3: CASSSEPRMSSYEQYF. CDR3 DNA sequence: TGTGCCAGCAGTTCGGAGCCCCGCATGAGCTCCTACGAGCAGTACTTC. The chain combines TRBV28 with TRBJ2-7; D remains ambiguous. From germline, CDR1 is MDHEN and CDR2 SYDVKM. The CDR3 runs 16 residues. The V end was cut by 4 bases, the J end by 0 bases, with 16 bases between.

In DNA form, the CDR3 reads TGTGCCAGTAGTGTCGGGACAGGACAATACGAGCAGTACTTC. Protein: CASSVGTGQYEQYF. The genes are TRBV19 and TRBJ2-7; 8 bases are shared with TRBD1. V shed 5 bases, J shed 4 bases, and the junction held 7 bases outside the gene matches. The CDR3 is 14 residues long. CDR1 LNHDA and CDR2 SQIVND come from the germline V gene (reference sequence).

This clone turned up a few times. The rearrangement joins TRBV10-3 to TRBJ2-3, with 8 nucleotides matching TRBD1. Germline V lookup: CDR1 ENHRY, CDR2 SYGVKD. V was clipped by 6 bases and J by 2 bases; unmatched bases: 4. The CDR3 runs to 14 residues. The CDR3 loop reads CAISLTGDTDTQYF. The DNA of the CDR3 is TGTGCCATCAGCCTGACAGGGGACACAGATACGCAGTATTTT.

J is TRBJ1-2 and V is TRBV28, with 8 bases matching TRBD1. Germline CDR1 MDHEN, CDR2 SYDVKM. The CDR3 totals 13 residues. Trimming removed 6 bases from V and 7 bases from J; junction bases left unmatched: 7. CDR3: CASSSTGVGGYTF. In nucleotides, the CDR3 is TGTGCCAGCAGCTCGACAGGGGTTGGTGGCTACACCTTC.

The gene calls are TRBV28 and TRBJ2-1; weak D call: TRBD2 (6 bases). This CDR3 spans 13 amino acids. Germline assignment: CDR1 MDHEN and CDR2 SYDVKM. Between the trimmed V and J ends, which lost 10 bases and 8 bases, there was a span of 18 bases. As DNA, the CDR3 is TGTGCCACCCTGTCGCTGCGGGACGATGAGCAGTTCTTC. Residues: CATLSLRDDEQFF.

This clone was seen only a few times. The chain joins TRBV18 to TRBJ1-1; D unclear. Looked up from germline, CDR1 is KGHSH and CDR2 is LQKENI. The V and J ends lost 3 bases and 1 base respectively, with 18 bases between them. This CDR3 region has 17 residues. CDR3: CASSPLPTESGNTEAFF. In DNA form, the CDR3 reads TGTGCCAGCTCACCTCTCCCTACTGAGTCCGGGAACACTGAAGCTTTCTTT.

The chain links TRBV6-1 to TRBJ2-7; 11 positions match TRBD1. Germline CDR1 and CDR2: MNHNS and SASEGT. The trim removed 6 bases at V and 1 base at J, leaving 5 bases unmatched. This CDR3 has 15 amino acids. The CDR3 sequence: CASRQGQGASYEQYF. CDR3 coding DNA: TGTGCCAGCAGGCAAGGACAGGGGGCATCCTACGAGCAGTACTTC.

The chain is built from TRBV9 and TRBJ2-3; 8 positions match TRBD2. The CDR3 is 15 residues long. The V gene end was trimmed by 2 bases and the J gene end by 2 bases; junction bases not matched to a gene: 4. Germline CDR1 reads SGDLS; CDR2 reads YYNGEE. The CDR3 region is CASSVAGGPTDTQYF. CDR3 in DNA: TGTGCCAGCAGCGTGGCGGGAGGCCCCACAGATACGCAGTATTTT.

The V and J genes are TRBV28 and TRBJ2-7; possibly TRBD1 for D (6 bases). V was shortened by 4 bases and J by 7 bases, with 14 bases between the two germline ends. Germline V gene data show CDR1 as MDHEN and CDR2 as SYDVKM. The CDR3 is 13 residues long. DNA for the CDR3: TGTGCCAGCAGTTCCTCTCAGACAGGTGAGCAGTACTTC. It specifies CASSSSQTGEQYF.

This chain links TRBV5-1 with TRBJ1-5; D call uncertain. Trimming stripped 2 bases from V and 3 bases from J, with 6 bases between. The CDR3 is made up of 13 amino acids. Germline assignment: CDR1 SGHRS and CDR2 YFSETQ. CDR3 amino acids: CASSFGLNQPQHF. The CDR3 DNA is TGCGCCAGCAGCTTCGGTCTCAATCAGCCCCAGCATTTT.

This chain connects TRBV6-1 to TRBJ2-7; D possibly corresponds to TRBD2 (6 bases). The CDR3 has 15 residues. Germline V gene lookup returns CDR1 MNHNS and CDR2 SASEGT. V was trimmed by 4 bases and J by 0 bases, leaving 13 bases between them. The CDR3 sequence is CASSGGTASSYEQYF. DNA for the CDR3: TGTGCCAGCAGTGGGGGGACTGCCAGCTCCTACGAGCAGTACTTC.

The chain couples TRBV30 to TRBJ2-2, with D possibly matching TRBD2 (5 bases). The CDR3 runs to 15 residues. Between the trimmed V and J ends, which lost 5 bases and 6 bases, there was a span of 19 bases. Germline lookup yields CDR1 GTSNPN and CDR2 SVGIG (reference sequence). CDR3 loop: CAWDPLRGNPGELFF. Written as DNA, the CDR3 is TGTGCCTGGGACCCCCTTCGGGGAAACCCCGGGGAGCTGTTTTTT.

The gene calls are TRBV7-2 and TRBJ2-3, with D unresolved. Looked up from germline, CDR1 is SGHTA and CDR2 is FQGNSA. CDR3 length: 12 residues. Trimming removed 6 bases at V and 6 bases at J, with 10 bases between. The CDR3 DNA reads TGTGCCAGCAGGCCAGGTGGGGATACGCAGTATTTT. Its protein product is CASRPGGDTQYF.

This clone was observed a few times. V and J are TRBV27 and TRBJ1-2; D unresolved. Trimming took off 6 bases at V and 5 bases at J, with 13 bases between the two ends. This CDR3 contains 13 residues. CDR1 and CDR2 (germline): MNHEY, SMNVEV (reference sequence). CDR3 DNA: TGTGCCAGCAGCGTGGGCAGATTATATGGCTACACCTTC. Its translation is CASSVGRLYGYTF.

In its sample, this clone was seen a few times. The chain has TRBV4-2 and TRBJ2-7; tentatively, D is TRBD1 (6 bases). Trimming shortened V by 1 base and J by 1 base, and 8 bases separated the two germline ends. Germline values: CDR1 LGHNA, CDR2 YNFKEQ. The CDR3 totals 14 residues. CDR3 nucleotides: TGTGCCAGCAGCCAAGGCGGACAGTCCTACGAGCAGTACTTC. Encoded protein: CASSQGGQSYEQYF.